The rows below give T cell receptor beta chains drawn from one sample of a study of technical replicates of blood from a handful of donors. Assay used: immunoSEQ multiplex PCR; TCRdb lists only in-frame clones, some missing. The data contain approximately 100,000 clones, nearly 96% of them singletons. The specimen sequenced was T cells isolated from PBMCs. These receptors came from a human donor in good health. The CDR3 runs from the conserved cysteine through the conserved F or W. Each record gives: V gene, D gene, clone size, J gene, CDR3 DNA, CDR3 protein. A D gene is named only where the DNA matches it firmly. Size is omitted from some rows. Given values are once, few, many or a class for expanded clones.

TRBV9	TRBD1	once	TRBJ1-1	TGTGCCAGCAGCAGAAGCCAGGGGGCCGGCACTGAAGCTTTCTTT	CASSRSQGAGTEAFF
TRBV2	-	few	TRBJ2-5	TGTGCCAGCAGTATGCTAGCATGGGAGACCCAGTACTTC	CASSMLAWETQYF
TRBV5-4	-	-	TRBJ2-1	TGTGCCAGCACCCCCGTGGGTAGCGGCCATGGCTCCTACAATGAGCAGTTCTTC	CASTPVGSGHGSYNEQFF
TRBV5-1	TRBD1	-	TRBJ2-5	TGCGCCAGCAGCATCGGGACAGGGCTGGCGCAAGAGACCCAGTACTTC	CASSIGTGLAQETQYF
TRBV2	-	-	TRBJ2-7	TGTGCCAGCAGGTTTACAGGAGGGTCCTCCTACGAGCAGTACTTC	CASRFTGGSSYEQYF
TRBV2	TRBD1	-	TRBJ2-7	TGTGCCAGCAGTCCCGGTGTCGACAGGGGCCTGGACGAGCAGTACTTC	CASSPGVDRGLDEQYF
TRBV7-9	TRBD2	-	TRBJ2-3	TGTGCCAGCCGGACTAGCGGTAGCACAGATACGCAGTATTTT	CASRTSGSTDTQYF
TRBV30	TRBD2	-	TRBJ2-1	TGTGCCTGGAGTGTGACTAGCGCCTACAATGAGCAGTTCTTC	CAWSVTSAYNEQFF
TRBV6-6	TRBD1	once	TRBJ1-4	TGTGCCAGCAGTTACTCGTTACAGGGGAATGAAAAACTGTTTTTT	CASSYSLQGNEKLFF
TRBV18	-	-	TRBJ1-1	TGTGCCAGCTCACCAGGGGAGGTTAGAAGAACTGAAGCTTTCTTT	CASSPGEVRRTEAFF
TRBV2	-	-	TRBJ2-1	TGTGCCAGCACCCCGGGGAGCTCCTACAATGAGCAGTTCTTC	CASTPGSSYNEQFF
TRBV9	TRBD1	-	TRBJ2-1	TGTGCCAGCACTTCTTGGGACAGGGGAGACGTAAGCCATGAGCAGTTCTTC	CASTSWDRGDVSHEQFF
TRBV11-2	-	-	TRBJ1-2	TGTGCCAGCAGCTCGATACAGGAAATGCTTCAGGGCTACACCTTC	CASSSIQEMLQGYTF
TRBV27	TRBD2	-	TRBJ2-7	TGTGCCAGCAGTTTACATAGCGGGGGGAACTACGAGCAGTACTTC	CASSLHSGGNYEQYF
TRBV28	TRBD2	-	TRBJ2-1	TGTGCCAGCAGTTTATCTCTAGCGGGGAACTCCTACAATGAGCAGTTCTTC	CASSLSLAGNSYNEQFF
TRBV5-1	-	-	TRBJ2-7	TGCGCCAGCAGCTTGGCAGGCAGGGAAGAATACGAGCAGTACTTC	CASSLAGREEYEQYF
TRBV27	TRBD2	-	TRBJ2-7	TGTGCCAGCAGTTTATGGACTAGCGGCAGCGAGCAGTACTTC	CASSLWTSGSEQYF
TRBV5-1	TRBD1	-	TRBJ1-4	TGCGCCAGCAGCCCGGGACAGGGGAGAGAAAAACTGTTTTTT	CASSPGQGREKLFF
TRBV5-1	-	-	TRBJ1-1	TGCGCCAGCAGTTTAAAGAGTACAGTTAACACTGAAGCTTTCTTT	CASSLKSTVNTEAFF
TRBV5-1	TRBD2	-	TRBJ2-5	TGCGCCAGCAGCTTGGCATTAGCGGGGGCCATGGCTACCCAGTACTTC	CASSLALAGAMATQYF
TRBV9	TRBD2	-	TRBJ2-3	TGTGCCAGCAGCGTAGTCAGCGGGGGGGCGGGCACAGATACGCAGTATTTT	CASSVVSGGAGTDTQYF
TRBV19	-	-	TRBJ2-3	TGTGCCAGCCGGACAATAGGGACTTTAAACCCTGATACGCAGTATTTT	CASRTIGTLNPDTQYF
TRBV5-1	TRBD2	once	TRBJ2-5	TGCGCCAGCAGCCCACTAGCGGGAGACGGAGAGACCCAGTACTTC	CASSPLAGDGETQYF
TRBV19	TRBD2	-	TRBJ2-7	TGTGCCAGTAGTATGACTAGCGGGGGGCCCTACGAGCAGTACTTC	CASSMTSGGPYEQYF
TRBV10-3	-	-	TRBJ1-2	TGTGCCATCAGTAGGGGTGACGGCTACACCTTC	CAISRGDGYTF
TRBV28	-	-	TRBJ1-1	TGTGCCAGCAGTTTCCTTTTCAGGGGAAACACTGAAGCTTTCTTT	CASSFLFRGNTEAFF
TRBV29-1	TRBD1	few	TRBJ1-1	TGCAGCGGTCAACGACAGGGTAAGGTCACTGAAGCTTTCTTT	CSGQRQGKVTEAFF
TRBV5-1	-	once	TRBJ2-7	TGCGCCAGCAGCTTGGGGCCGGACAGTCCCTACGAGCAGTACTTC	CASSLGPDSPYEQYF
TRBV11-2	TRBD2	-	TRBJ2-1	TGTGCCAGCAGCTTACCGGGGACTATCGCGGTCTTC	CASSLPGTIAVF
TRBV11-2	TRBD2	-	TRBJ2-1	TGTGCCAGCAGCCAGGGACTAGCGGGGAGAAACAATGAGCAGTTCTTC	CASSQGLAGRNNEQFF
TRBV6-1	-	-	TRBJ2-7	TGTGCCAGCAAGACTCCGGGACTTGCCTACGAGCAGTACTTC	CASKTPGLAYEQYF
TRBV6-5	TRBD1	once	TRBJ1-2	TGTGCCAGCAGTTACTCTGGGACAGGGCACGGCTACACCTTC	CASSYSGTGHGYTF
TRBV5-5	TRBD1	-	TRBJ1-2	TGTGCCAGCAGCCCGATTTCGAGGACAGGGAATGGCTACACCTTC	CASSPISRTGNGYTF
TRBV5-4	TRBD2	-	TRBJ2-7	TGTGCCAGCAGCTTTGATAGCGGGAGGGTTATTTACGAGCAGTACTTC	CASSFDSGRVIYEQYF
TRBV25-1	TRBD2	-	TRBJ2-7	TGTGCCAGCAGCGGACTAGCGGGAGTTTCCGAGCAGTACTTC	CASSGLAGVSEQYF
TRBV25-1	TRBD1	-	TRBJ1-6	TGTGCCAGCAGTGGGCAGACAGGGTCACCCCTCCACTTT	CASSGQTGSPLHF
TRBV11-2	TRBD2	-	TRBJ2-7	TGTGCCAGCAGCTTATGGCCTAGCGGGGGGGATACCTACGAGCAGTACTTC	CASSLWPSGGDTYEQYF
TRBV19	TRBD2	-	TRBJ2-2	TGTGCCAGTAGTACTGGGACTAGCGGGGCCGGGGAGCTGTTTTTT	CASSTGTSGAGELFF
TRBV2	-	-	TRBJ1-6	TGTGCCAGCAGTGACCGGCAGGGTAGGTCACCCCTCCACTTT	CASSDRQGRSPLHF
TRBV30	TRBD2	-	TRBJ2-5	TGTGCCTGGAGTGTCCTTAGGACTAGCGGGGGGAAGCCAGAGACCCAGTACTTC	CAWSVLRTSGGKPETQYF
TRBV7-9	-	-	TRBJ1-3	TGTGCCAGCAGCTCACCAGGGGCCCCAGGAAACACCATATATTTT	CASSSPGAPGNTIYF
TRBV2	-	-	TRBJ2-7	TGTGCCAGCATTACACCTGGACAGTCCCAGAGAAGTTTC	CASITPGQSQRSF